Each of the 19 T cell receptor beta chains below was sequenced from the same sample in a study of T cell changes during pregnancy in multiple sclerosis. Data came from immunoSEQ multiplex PCR; TCRdb stores just in-frame clones and leaves some out. The data show some 110,000 clones, roughly nine tenths seen once. This specimen consisted of peripheral blood, obtained before pregnancy. Receptors were obtained from a female donor with multiple sclerosis, enrolled in a pregnancy study.

The chain couples TRBV2 to TRBJ1-5, with D maybe TRBD1 (5 bases). CDR1 SNHLY and CDR2 FYNNEI come from the germline V gene. Trimming pared 4 bases from V and 3 bases from J, leaving 10 bases between. The CDR3 has 14 amino acids. In nucleotides, the CDR3 is TGTGCCAGCAGTGGGGACTGGAACAATCAGCCCCAGCATTTT. Translated, it gives CASSGDWNNQPQHF. The whole variable domain, filled in from reference TRBV2 and TRBJ1-5, reads EPEVTQTPSHQVTQMGQEVILRCVPISNHLYFYWYRQILGQKVEFLVSFYNNEISEKSEIFDDQFSVERPDGSNFTLKIRSTKLEDSAMYFCASSGDWNNQPQHFGDGTRLSIL.

The gene calls are TRBV2 and TRBJ1-5; 12 bases fit TRBD1. The CDR3 has 20 residues. The ends lost 2 bases at V and 2 bases at J; junction bases unmatched: 13. Germline assignment: CDR1 SNHLY and CDR2 FYNNEI. The CDR3 nucleotides are TGTGCCAGCAGTGAATCAGGGGGGACAGGGGGCAGAATGGGCAATCAGCCCCAGCATTTT. This gives the protein CASSESGGTGGRMGNQPQHF.

The V gene is TRBV5-6, the J gene TRBJ2-2; the D gene is possibly TRBD1 (5 bases). Germline CDR1 and CDR2: SGHDT and YYEEEE. The CDR3 is made up of 13 amino acids. Trimming shortened V by 4 bases and J by 5 bases, and 9 bases separated the two germline ends. This CDR3 reads CASSTDTTGELFF. In DNA, the CDR3 is TGTGCCAGCAGCACGGACACAACCGGGGAGCTGTTTTTT. The whole variable domain, remainder taken from reference TRBV5-6 and TRBJ2-2, is DAGVTQSPTHLIKTRGQQVTLRCSPKSGHDTVSWYQQALGQGPQFIFQYYEEEERQRGNFPDRFSGHQFPNYSSELNVNALLLGDSALYLCASSTDTTGELFFGEGSRLTVL.

The V gene is TRBV10-3, the J gene TRBJ2-3; TRBD2 matches 16 bases. This CDR3 is built from 16 residues. Germline lookup yields CDR1 ENHRY and CDR2 SYGVKD. Germline trimming cut 9 bases from V and 4 bases from J; bases unmatched to any gene: 7. CDR3 in amino acids: CAMAGTSGRAADTQYF. The CDR3 nucleotides read TGTGCCATGGCCGGGACTAGCGGGAGGGCGGCAGATACGCAGTATTTT.

This clone was detected only once. The V call is TRBV19, the J call TRBJ2-5; D remains ambiguous. The CDR3 runs to 16 residues. CDR1 is LNHDA, CDR2 SQIVND, per germline (reference sequence). Trimming left V 5 bases short and J 1 base short, with 17 bases between. CDR3 sequence reads: CASSPYSSTLQETQYF. CDR3 nucleotide sequence: TGTGCCAGTAGTCCTTACTCCTCGACACTCCAAGAGACCCAGTACTTC.

J is TRBJ2-7 and V is TRBV15; 9 nucleotides agree with TRBD1. V was pared by 2 bases and J by 3 bases, with 11 bases of the junction left unmatched. The CDR3 extends over 17 amino acids. Germline-derived CDR1 and CDR2 are LNHNV and YYDKDF (reference sequence). Here the CDR3 reads CATSRRAGTGYGYEQYF. CDR3 DNA: TGTGCCACCAGCAGACGTGCCGGGACAGGGTACGGCTACGAGCAGTACTTC. The whole variable domain, filled in from reference TRBV15 and TRBJ2-7, reads DAMVIQNPRYQVTQFGKPVTLSCSQTLNHNVMYWYQQKSSQAPKLLFHYYDKDFNNEADTPDNFQSRRPNTSFCFLDIRSPGLGDTAMYLCATSRRAGTGYGYEQYFGPGTRLTVT.

V and J are TRBV4-2 and TRBJ1-2, with TRBD1 as a possible D gene (5 bases). Trimming took 4 bases from V and 5 from J, leaving 14 bases between them. The CDR3 runs 14 residues. Germline CDR1 reads LGHNA; CDR2 reads YNFKEQ. CDR3: CASSPGGEFYGYTF. In DNA, the CDR3 is TGTGCCAGCAGCCCCGGAGGGGAGTTTTATGGCTACACCTTC.

Notes on this clone: This specimen includes other DNA sequences encoding the same CDR3. The V and J genes are TRBV7-2 and TRBJ2-3, with 9 bases aligning to TRBD1. CDR3 size: 13 residues. With 6 bases clipped from V and 6 bases from J, the junction kept 4 bases outside the gene matches. From germline, CDR1 is SGHTA and CDR2 FQGNSA. The CDR3 reads CASRRTGADTQYF. CDR3 nucleotides: TGTGCCAGCAGGCGGACAGGGGCCGATACGCAGTATTTT.

The genes are TRBV7-3 and TRBJ2-7, with D possibly being TRBD2 (5 bases). The germline V gene encodes CDR1 SGHTA and CDR2 FQGTGA. The CDR3 is 14 residues long. Trimming pared 3 bases from V and 5 bases from J, leaving 14 bases between. CDR3 sequence reads: CASSLGRLSDEQYF. In DNA, the CDR3 is TGTGCCAGCAGCTTGGGCAGACTTAGCGACGAGCAGTACTTC. The whole variable domain, filled in from reference TRBV7-3 and TRBJ2-7, reads GAGVSQTPSNKVTEKGKYVELRCDPISGHTALYWYRQSLGQGPEFLIYFQGTGAADDSGLPNDRFFAVRPEGSVSTLKIQRTERGDSAVYLCASSLGRLSDEQYFGPGTRLTVT.

The chain employs TRBV6-5 and TRBJ2-7; 9 nucleotides align to TRBD1. The junction had 8 bases not matched to a gene; V was cut back by 4 bases and J by 4 bases. Germline assignment: CDR1 MNHEY and CDR2 SVGAGI. This CDR3 region has 15 residues. The CDR3 region is CASSFRDRELYEQYF. CDR3 in DNA: TGTGCCAGCAGTTTCCGGGACAGGGAGCTATACGAGCAGTACTTC.

The chain couples TRBV18 to TRBJ2-3; the D gene is possibly TRBD1 (6 bases). Germline lookup yields CDR1 KGHSH and CDR2 LQKENI. V dropped 4 bases and J dropped 0 bases, with 29 bases sitting between them. The CDR3 extends over 21 amino acids. This CDR3 is CASSLRTQGQDGYASTDTQYF. In DNA form, the CDR3 reads TGTGCCAGCTCACTCAGAACCCAGGGGCAAGATGGTTATGCTAGCACAGATACGCAGTATTTT.

This chain uses TRBV6-5 with TRBJ2-3; TRBD2 is a possible D gene (6 bases). Trimming removed 9 bases from V and 0 bases from J, with 16 bases in between. The length of the CDR3 is 15 residues. Germline V gives CDR1 MNHEY, CDR2 SVGAGI. Here the CDR3 reads CASSSDQISTDTQYF. The CDR3, as DNA: TGTGCCAGTTCTAGCGACCAGATCAGCACAGATACGCAGTATTTT.

This clone has just a few counts. The J gene is TRBJ2-7, the V gene TRBV15; D may be TRBD1 (6 bases). Germline V CDR1 and CDR2: LNHNV, YYDKDF (reference sequence). Deletions cut 6 bases from V and 6 bases from J, with 9 bases between. The CDR3 contains 11 residues. CDR3 amino acids: CATRKGGEQYF. The CDR3 DNA reads TGTGCCACCAGGAAAGGGGGCGAGCAGTACTTC.

The V and J genes are TRBV18 and TRBJ2-3; TRBD1 might be the D (5 bases). Per germline, CDR1 KGHSH and CDR2 LQKENI. V shed 5 bases and J shed 4 bases, with 7 bases lying between them. CDR3 length: 12 residues. In DNA form, the CDR3 reads TGTGCCAGCTCAATAGGGGCAGATACGCAGTATTTT. Protein product: CASSIGADTQYF.

Comment on this clone: One junction end disagrees with the germline gene, perhaps due to a read error. The chain recombines TRBV5-1 with TRBJ2-3, with D possibly matching TRBD1 (5 bases). Germline assignment: CDR1 SGHRS and CDR2 YFSETQ. The CDR3 contains 17 residues. CDR3 amino acids: CVSSILPGPSSTDTQYF. CDR3 DNA: TGCGTCAGCAGCATACTACCAGGGCCCTCTAGCACAGATACGCAGTATTTT.

J is TRBJ1-1 and V is TRBV5-1; 9 positions match TRBD1. Per germline, CDR1 SGHRS and CDR2 YFSETQ. After removal of 4 bases from V and 5 bases from J, the junction contained 9 bases not matched to a gene. The CDR3 is made up of 15 amino acids. CDR3 nucleotide sequence: TGCGCCAGCAGCCCACGGACAGGGGAATTAACTGAAGCTTTCTTT. Its translation: CASSPRTGELTEAFF. Full variable domain (outside the CDR3, taken from reference TRBV5-1 and TRBJ1-1): KAGVTQTPRYLIKTRGQQVTLSCSPISGHRSVSWYQQTPGQGLQFLFEYFSETQRNKGNFPGRFSGRQFSNSRSEMNVSTLELGDSALYLCASSPRTGELTEAFFGQGTRLTVV.

There are a few counts of this clone. The rearrangement uses TRBV14 and TRBJ2-3; D possibly corresponds to TRBD2 (6 bases). The germline gives CDR1 SGHDN, CDR2 FVKESK. Trimming cost V 0 bases and J 2 bases, with 21 bases left between them. This CDR3 has 19 amino acids. CDR3 in DNA: TGTGCCAGCAGCCAAGATGAGCAGGTAGCGGACCGTTTCACAGATACGCAGTATTTT. As protein: CASSQDEQVADRFTDTQYF.

The chain combines TRBV4-3 with TRBJ2-1, with 7 bases aligning to TRBD2. The CDR3 spans 14 residues. The ends lost 1 base at V and 9 bases at J; junction bases unmatched: 6. Germline V gives CDR1 LGHNA, CDR2 YSLEER. This CDR3 reads CASSQVAGVTEQFF. Here the CDR3 DNA reads TGCGCCAGCAGCCAAGTTGCGGGGGTCACTGAGCAGTTCTTC.

The CDR3 DNA follows: TGTGCCAGCAGCCCCCGAGCTAGCGGGGGGGCGGGGGAGCTGTTTTTT. It translates to CASSPRASGGAGELFF. The V gene is TRBV11-3, the J gene TRBJ2-2; 12 nucleotides agree with TRBD2. The CDR3 is 16 residues long. V lost 5 bases, J lost 8 bases, and 9 bases stayed unmatched. Germline V lookup: CDR1 SGHNT, CDR2 YENEEA. The whole variable domain, remainder taken from reference TRBV11-3 and TRBJ2-2, is EAGVVQSPRYKIIEKKQPVAFWCNPISGHNTLYWYLQNLGQGPELLIRYENEEAVDDSQLPKDRFSAERLKGVDSTLKIQPAELGDSAVYLCASSPRASGGAGELFFGEGSRLTVL.